This section outlines one TCR beta chain sequence together with its context. Its antigen is unknown. PCR was performed a second time for about 7 to 11 cycles using a sample-barcoded 5' primer and a J-beta primer mix. Every cDNA was tagged by a template-switch adaptor with 12 random nucleotides. MiXCR, applied by TCRdb to the 5' RACE reads, yields one record per CDR3 protein. The table has 600,000 to 800,000 distinct CDR3 sequences, roughly half seen once. Per-sample PBMC isolation yielded at least 6.5 million cells. CDR1 and CDR2 from the germline V gene are SGHRS and YFSETQ. The V end lost 4 bases, the J end lost 4 bases, and 17 bases lay between the germline ends. The CDR3 sequence is 15 residues long. This record comes from a study of blood T cells in healthy people across ages. General study points: Compared with aged donors, long-lived donors showed fewer expanded clones, suggesting selection. Getting older went along with TCR beta diversity per million T cells dropping roughly linearly.

The rearrangement uses TRBV5-1 and TRBJ1-1, with D perhaps TRBD1 (5 bases). The sequenced sample consisted of blood. The clonotype was recovered from an elderly woman in good health. The CDR3 DNA follows: TGCGCCAGCAGCCCGTTGGGGGGGTTGACCACTGAAGCTTTCTTT. This translates into CASSPLGGLTTEAFF.